This note documents a single TCR beta chain sequence. Participant reports of clinical history set cohort assignment. These data come from a study of blood T cell repertoires in COVID-19. Study information: Collection of acute and convalescent COVID-19 samples took place in the United States, Italy and Spain.

Original processing notes: Reference gene primer amplification yielded estimated nucleated cell counts. Clones were sequenced by immunoSEQ multiplex PCR, and TCRdb holds only the in-frame ones, with some missing. Clone size and V and J calls were adopted from that table, with D and trimming inferred from the DNA. The sample holds 450,000 to 500,000 clones, about 85% seen once. The V end lost 5 bases, the J end lost 0 bases, and 15 bases lay between the germline ends. From germline, CDR1 is SGHNT and CDR2 YYREEE (reference sequence). The CDR3 contains 16 residues. Sequencing used PBMCs or T cells enriched from blood (not recorded which). The rearrangement links TRBV5-4 to TRBJ2-1; D might be TRBD1 (6 bases). This sequence was found in a woman aged 60-70 years who had recovered from COVID-19. In DNA, the CDR3 is TGTGCCAGCAGTTCCCTGACAGGACTCTCCTACAATGAGCAGTTCTTC. Translating it yields CASSSLTGLSYNEQFF.